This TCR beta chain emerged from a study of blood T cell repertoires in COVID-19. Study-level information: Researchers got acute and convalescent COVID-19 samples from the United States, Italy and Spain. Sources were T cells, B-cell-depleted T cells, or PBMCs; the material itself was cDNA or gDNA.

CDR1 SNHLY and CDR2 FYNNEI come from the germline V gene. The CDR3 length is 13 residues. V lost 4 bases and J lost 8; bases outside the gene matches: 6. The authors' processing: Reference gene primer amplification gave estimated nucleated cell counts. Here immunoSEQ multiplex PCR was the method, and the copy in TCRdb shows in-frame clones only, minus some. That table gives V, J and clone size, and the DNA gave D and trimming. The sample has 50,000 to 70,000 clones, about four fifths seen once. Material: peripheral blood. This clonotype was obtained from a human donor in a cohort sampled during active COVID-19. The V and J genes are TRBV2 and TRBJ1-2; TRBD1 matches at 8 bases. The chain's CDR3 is CASSGQGYRGYTF. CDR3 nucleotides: TGTGCCAGCAGTGGACAGGGGTATCGGGGCTACACCTTC.